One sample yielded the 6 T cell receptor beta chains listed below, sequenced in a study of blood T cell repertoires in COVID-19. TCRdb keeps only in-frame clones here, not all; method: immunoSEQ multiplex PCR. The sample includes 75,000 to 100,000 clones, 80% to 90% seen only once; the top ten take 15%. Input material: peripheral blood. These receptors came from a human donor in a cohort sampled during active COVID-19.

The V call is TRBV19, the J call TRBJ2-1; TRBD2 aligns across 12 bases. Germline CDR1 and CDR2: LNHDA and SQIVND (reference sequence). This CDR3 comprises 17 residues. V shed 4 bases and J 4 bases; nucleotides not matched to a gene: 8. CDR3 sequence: CASSTLSLAGGYNEQFF. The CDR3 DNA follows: TGTGCCAGTAGTACCCTCAGTCTAGCGGGGGGGTACAATGAGCAGTTCTTC.

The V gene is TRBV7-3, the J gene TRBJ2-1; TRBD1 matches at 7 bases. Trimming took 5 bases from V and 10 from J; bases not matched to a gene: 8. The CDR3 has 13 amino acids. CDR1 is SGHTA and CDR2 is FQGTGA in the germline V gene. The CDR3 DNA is TGTGCCAGCAGCCCTCCGACAGGGCTGGAGCAGTTCTTC. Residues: CASSPPTGLEQFF.

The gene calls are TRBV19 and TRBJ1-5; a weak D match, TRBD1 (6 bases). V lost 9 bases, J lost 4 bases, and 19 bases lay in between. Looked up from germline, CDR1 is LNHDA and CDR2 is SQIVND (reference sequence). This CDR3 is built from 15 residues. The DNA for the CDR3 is TGTGCCAGCGGACAGTTCTCGGCGGCAAATCAGCCCCAGCATTTT. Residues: CASGQFSAANQPQHF. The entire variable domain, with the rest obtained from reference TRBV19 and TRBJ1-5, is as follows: DGGITQSPKYLFRKEGQNVTLSCEQNLNHDAMYWYRQDPGQGLRLIYYSQIVNDFQKGDIAEGYSVSREKKESFPLTVTSAQKNPTAFYLCASGQFSAANQPQHFGDGTRLSIL.

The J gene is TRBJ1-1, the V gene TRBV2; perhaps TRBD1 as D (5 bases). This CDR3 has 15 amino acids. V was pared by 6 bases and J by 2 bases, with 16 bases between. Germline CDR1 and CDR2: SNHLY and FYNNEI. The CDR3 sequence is CASRYQGSINTEAFF. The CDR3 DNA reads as TGTGCCAGCAGGTACCAGGGCAGTATAAACACTGAAGCTTTCTTT.

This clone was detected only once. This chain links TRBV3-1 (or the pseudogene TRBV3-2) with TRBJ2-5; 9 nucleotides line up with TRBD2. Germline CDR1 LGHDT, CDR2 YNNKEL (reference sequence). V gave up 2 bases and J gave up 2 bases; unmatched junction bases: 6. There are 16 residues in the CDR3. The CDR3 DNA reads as TGTGCCAGCAGCCAAAGAGTAGCGGGGGCACAAGAGACCCAGTACTTC. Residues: CASSQRVAGAQETQYF.

In DNA form, the CDR3 reads TGTGCCAGCAGCTTAGAAACAGGGGGCTTAGGGTACGAGCAGTACTTC. Translating it yields CASSLETGGLGYEQYF. The chain links TRBV11-2 to TRBJ2-7, with TRBD1 matching over 9 bases. V lost 0 bases and J lost 4; bases outside the gene matches: 7. The CDR3 runs to 16 residues. Germline CDR1 reads SGHAT; CDR2 reads FQNNGV.